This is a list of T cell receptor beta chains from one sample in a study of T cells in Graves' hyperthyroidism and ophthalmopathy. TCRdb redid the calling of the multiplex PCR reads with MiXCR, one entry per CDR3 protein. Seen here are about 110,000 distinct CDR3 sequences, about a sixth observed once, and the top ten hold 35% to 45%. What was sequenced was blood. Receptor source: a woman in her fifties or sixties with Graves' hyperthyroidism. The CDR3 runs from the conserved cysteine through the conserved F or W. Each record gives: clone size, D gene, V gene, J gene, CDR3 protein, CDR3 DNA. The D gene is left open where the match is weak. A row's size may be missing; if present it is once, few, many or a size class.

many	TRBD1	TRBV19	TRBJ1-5	CASSRQGRENQPQHF	TGTGCCAGTAGCCGACAGGGACGAGAGAATCAGCCCCAGCATTTT
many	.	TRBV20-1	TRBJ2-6	CSASLASVNSGANVLTF	TGCAGTGCTAGCCTGGCTAGCGTCAACTCTGGGGCCAACGTCCTGACTTTC
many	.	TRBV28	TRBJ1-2	CASSSQGNYGYTF	TGTGCCAGCAGTTCACAAGGAAACTATGGCTACACCTTC
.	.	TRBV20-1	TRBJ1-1	CSARDHEAFF	TGCAGTGCTCGCGACCATGAAGCTTTCTTT
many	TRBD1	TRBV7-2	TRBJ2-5	CASSSDRGQETQYF	TGTGCCAGCAGCTCGGACAGGGGCCAAGAGACCCAGTACTTC
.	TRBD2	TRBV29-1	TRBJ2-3	CSVDPGLAGLSDTQYF	TGCAGCGTTGACCCGGGACTAGCGGGATTGTCAGATACGCAGTATTTT
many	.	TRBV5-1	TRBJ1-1	CASSFPGVPHGTEAFF	TGCGCCAGCAGCTTCCCCGGGGTACCCCACGGAACTGAAGCTTTCTTT
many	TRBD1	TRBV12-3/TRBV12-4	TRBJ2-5	CASSPRDRGREETQYF	TGTGCCAGCAGTCCCCGGGACAGGGGAAGGGAGGAGACCCAGTACTTC
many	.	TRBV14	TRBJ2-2	CASSQAPGLGTGELFF	TGTGCCAGCAGCCAAGCCCCGGGTCTTGGGACCGGGGAGCTGTTTTTT
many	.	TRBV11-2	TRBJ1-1	CASSLDRALNTEAFF	TGTGCCAGCAGCTTAGACAGAGCCCTGAACACTGAAGCTTTCTTT
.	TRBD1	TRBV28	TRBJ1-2	CASSLFGQGFYGYTF	TGTGCCAGCAGTTTATTCGGACAGGGGTTCTATGGCTACACCTTC
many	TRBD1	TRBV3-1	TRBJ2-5	CASSRRTGGAGETQYF	TGTGCCAGCAGCCGGAGGACAGGGGGCGCGGGGGAGACCCAGTACTTC
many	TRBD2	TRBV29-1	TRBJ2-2	CSVATVGTSGSWPSTGELFF	TGCAGCGTTGCCACTGTAGGGACTAGCGGGAGTTGGCCGAGCACCGGGGAGCTGTTTTTT
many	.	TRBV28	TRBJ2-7	CASSSDRIQYF	TGTGCCAGCAGTTCGGACAGAATTCAGTACTTC
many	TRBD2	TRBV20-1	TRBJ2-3	CSAWTSGSSDTQYF	TGCAGTGCTTGGACTAGCGGGAGTTCAGATACGCAGTATTTT
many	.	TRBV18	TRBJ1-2	CASSPIRSTANYGYTF	TGTGCCAGCTCACCAATCAGGTCTACAGCTAACTATGGCTACACCTTC
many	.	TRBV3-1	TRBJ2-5	CASRPLGGRETQYF	TGTGCCAGCAGGCCGCTTGGGGGTCGAGAGACCCAGTACTTC
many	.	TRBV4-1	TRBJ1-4	CASSQEGGLGNEKLFF	TGCGCCAGCAGCCAAGAAGGCGGACTCGGGAATGAAAAACTGTTTTTT
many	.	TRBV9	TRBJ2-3	CASSVSGTSTDTQYF	TGTGCCAGCAGCGTAAGCGGTACTAGCACAGATACGCAGTATTTT
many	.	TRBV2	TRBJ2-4	CARSLRTEAKNIQYF	TGTGCCAGGAGTCTTAGGACAGAAGCCAAAAACATTCAGTACTTC
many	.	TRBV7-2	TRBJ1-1	CASSIGRQNTEAFF	TGTGCCAGCAGCATTGGACGGCAGAACACTGAAGCTTTCTTT
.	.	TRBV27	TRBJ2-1	CASRLRLAYNEQFF	TGTGCCAGCCGACTCCGACTAGCCTACAATGAGCAGTTCTTC
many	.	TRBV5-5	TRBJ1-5	CASSLAQGRGQPQHF	TGTGCCAGCAGCTTAGCTCAGGGGAGGGGGCAGCCCCAGCATTTT
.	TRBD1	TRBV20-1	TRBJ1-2	CSARVTGQSPYGYTF	TGCAGTGCTAGAGTGACAGGGCAATCCCCCTATGGCTACACCTTC
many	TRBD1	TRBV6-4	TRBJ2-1	CASSRDRGGNEQFF	TGTGCCAGCAGCCGGGACAGGGGGGGCAATGAGCAGTTCTTC
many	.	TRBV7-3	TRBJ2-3	CASSLHGGHSDTQYF	TGTGCCAGCAGCTTACACGGCGGCCACTCTGATACGCAGTATTTT
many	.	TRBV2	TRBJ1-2	CASSERSGGYGYTF	TGTGCCAGCAGTGAAAGGTCTGGGGGCTATGGCTACACCTTC